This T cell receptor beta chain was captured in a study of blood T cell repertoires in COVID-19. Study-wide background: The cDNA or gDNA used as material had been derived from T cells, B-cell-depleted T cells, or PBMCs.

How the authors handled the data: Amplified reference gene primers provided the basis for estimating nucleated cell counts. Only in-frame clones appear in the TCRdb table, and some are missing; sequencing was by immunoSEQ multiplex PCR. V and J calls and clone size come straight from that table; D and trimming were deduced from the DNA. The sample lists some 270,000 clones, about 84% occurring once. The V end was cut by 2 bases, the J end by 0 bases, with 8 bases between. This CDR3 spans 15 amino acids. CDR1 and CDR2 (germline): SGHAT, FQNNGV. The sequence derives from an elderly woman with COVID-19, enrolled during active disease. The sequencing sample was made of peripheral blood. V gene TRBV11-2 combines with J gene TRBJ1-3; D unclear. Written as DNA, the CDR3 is TGTGCCAGCAGCTTACTGGCAGTCTCTGGAAACACCATATATTTT. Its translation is CASSLLAVSGNTIYF.